This entry concerns a single TCR beta chain. Its target is unknown. This sample is drawn from a study of identical twins. Study-level results: Insertions were fewer in abundant cord blood beta clonotypes, whereas memory repertoires showed none of this pattern.

CDR1 and CDR2 from the germline V gene are ENHRY and SYGVKD. The CDR3 has 15 amino acids. After removal of 3 bases from V and 5 bases from J, the junction contained 7 bases not matched to a gene. MiXCR was run by TCRdb on the 5' RACE reads, yielding one entry per CDR3 protein. The profile shows roughly 500,000 distinct CDR3 sequences, less than 25% of them singletons. These data were also filed under a second study, of T cells expressing NK-cell markers. That paper states: The authors restricted sorting to alpha-beta TCR T cells with an anti-gamma-delta TCR antibody in several experiments. About 1.0-7.5% of CD8+ T cells in several donors belonged to dominant NKG2C+ clonotypes.

Source material: CD4+ T cells sorted from blood. The source is a woman younger than 35 in good health. The rearrangement links TRBV10-3 to TRBJ2-7; 10 nucleotides match TRBD1. The CDR3 coding sequence is TGTGCCATCAGTGAAGGAAGGGACAGGGGCCACGAGCAGTACTTC. Translated, it gives CAISEGRDRGHEQYF.